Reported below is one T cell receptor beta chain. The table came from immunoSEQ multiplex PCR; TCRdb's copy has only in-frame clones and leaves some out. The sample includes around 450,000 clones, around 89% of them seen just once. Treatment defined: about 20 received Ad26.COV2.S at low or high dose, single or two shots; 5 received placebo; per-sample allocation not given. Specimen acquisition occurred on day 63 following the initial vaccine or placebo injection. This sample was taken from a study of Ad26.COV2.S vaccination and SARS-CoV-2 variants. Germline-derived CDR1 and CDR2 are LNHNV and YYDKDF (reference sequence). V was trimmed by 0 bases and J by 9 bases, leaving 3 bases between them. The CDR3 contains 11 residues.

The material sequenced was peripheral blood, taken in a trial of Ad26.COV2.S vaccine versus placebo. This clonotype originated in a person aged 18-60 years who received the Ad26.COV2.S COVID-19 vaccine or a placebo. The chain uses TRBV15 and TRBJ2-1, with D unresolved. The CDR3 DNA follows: TGTGCCACCAGCAGAGATCGTGAGCAGTTCTTC. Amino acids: CATSRDREQFF.